This TCR beta chain was captured by sequencing in a study of T-cell reconstitution after alpha-beta-depleted transplantation in children. Preparing the TCRbeta library involved the use of unique molecular identifiers. TCRdb reprocessed the PCR reads with MiXCR, giving one entry per CDR3 protein. The sample carries roughly 280,000 distinct CDR3 sequences, roughly 10% recorded once. Trimming took 5 bases from V and 6 from J, leaving 13 bases between them. From germline, CDR1 is SGHTA and CDR2 FQGNSA. CDR3 length: 14 amino acids. Overall study results and limits: By about two months after transplant, alpha-beta T cells reportedly arose from several hundred graft clones that had expanded. One year after transplant, T-cell counts and diversity came mostly from newly produced T cells.

This clonotype was picked up many times. Its antigen is currently unknown. This receptor was taken from a male patient between 2 and 10 years old who had a stem cell transplant for chronic granulomatous disease, so the T cells may come from the graft donor. The source was peripheral blood, collected 180 days after TCRalphabeta/CD19-depleted stem cell transplant. The J gene is TRBJ2-2, the V gene TRBV7-2; D gene ambiguous. The CDR3 here is CASSRGWVSGELFF. The CDR3 coding sequence is TGTGCCAGCAGCCGCGGCTGGGTGTCCGGGGAGCTGTTTTTT.